One and the same sample provided the 17 T cell receptor beta chains below, sequenced in a study of blood T cell repertoires in COVID-19. Produced via immunoSEQ multiplex PCR; TCRdb's table is partial and in-frame only. The table shows some 91,000 clones, with less than 95% occurring only once. Sequenced: peripheral blood. The receptors were sampled from a man in his sixties with acute or convalescent COVID-19.

The table lists this clone with a few counts. CDR3 coding DNA: TGTGCCAGCAGTTACTCTCCGGGGTTAGGGACTGAAGCTTTCTTT. This codes for CASSYSPGLGTEAFF. The rearrangement joins TRBV6-5 to TRBJ1-1; D gene uncertain. Trimming took 0 bases from V and 5 from J, leaving 13 bases between them. This CDR3 region has 15 residues. Germline V gene sequence: CDR1 MNHEY, CDR2 SVGAGI.

The chain joins TRBV6-1 to TRBJ1-4; D is ambiguous. V lost 1 base and J lost 4, with 7 bases in between. The CDR3 length is 14 residues. Germline V gives CDR1 MNHNS, CDR2 SASEGT. The CDR3 coding sequence is TGTGCCAGCAGTGAAGGCCAGTATAATGAAAAACTGTTTTTT. Translating gives CASSEGQYNEKLFF.

The chain carries TRBV5-4 and TRBJ1-1, with TRBD1 matching over 7 bases. Germline loops: CDR1 SGHNT, CDR2 YYREEE (reference sequence). CDR3 length: 12 residues. V was pared by 4 bases and J by 4 bases, with 1 base of the junction left unmatched. The CDR3 DNA sequence: TGTGCCAGCAGCCCAGGGGGCACTGAAGCTTTCTTT. Amino acids: CASSPGGTEAFF.

The V call is TRBV5-1, the J call TRBJ2-1; the match to TRBD1 covers 7 bases. V lost 4 bases to trimming and J lost 7 bases; unmatched junction nucleotides: 2. This CDR3 spans 12 amino acids. CDR1 is SGHRS and CDR2 is YFSETQ in the germline V gene. The CDR3 here is CASSPQGNEQFF. The CDR3 nucleotides are TGCGCCAGCAGCCCACAGGGGAATGAGCAGTTCTTC.

The chain combines TRBV5-4 with TRBJ1-2, with 8 bases fitting TRBD1. V gave up 0 bases and J gave up 6 bases; unmatched junction bases: 10. Germline assignment: CDR1 SGHNT and CDR2 YYREEE (reference sequence). This CDR3 has 16 amino acids. The DNA of the CDR3 is TGTGCCAGCAGCTTGGAAGCTCCGGACAGGGCCCATGGCTACACCTTC. Translating gives CASSLEAPDRAHGYTF.

The genes are TRBV12-3 or TRBV12-4 and TRBJ1-1; no clear D. The CDR3 has 13 amino acids. V gave up 5 bases and J gave up 3 bases, with 10 bases separating them. CDR3 sequence (DNA): TGTGCCAGCAGTCCGACACAATACACTGAAGCTTTCTTT. It specifies CASSPTQYTEAFF.

The chain recombines TRBV5-4 with TRBJ2-5, with 8 bases that match TRBD2. Germline V lookup: CDR1 SGHNT, CDR2 YYREEE (reference sequence). Germline trimming cut 4 bases from V and 1 base from J; bases unmatched to any gene: 9. This CDR3 is built from 16 residues. The chain's CDR3 is CASSRHGGGPQETQYF. The DNA for the CDR3 is TGTGCCAGCAGCAGACACGGGGGGGGCCCCCAAGAGACCCAGTACTTC.

This sequence joins TRBV4-2 and TRBJ1-2; TRBD1 aligns across 9 bases. CDR1 is LGHNA, CDR2 YNFKEQ, per germline. V trimming: 5 bases; J trimming: 6 bases; junction bases outside the gene matches: 4. This CDR3 spans 13 amino acids. The CDR3 loop reads CASSTDRGDGYTF. The CDR3 nucleotides are TGTGCCAGCAGCACCGACAGGGGGGATGGCTACACCTTC.

The V call is TRBV25-1, the J call TRBJ1-3; D is possibly TRBD1 (5 bases). V lost 3 bases to trimming and J lost 0 bases, with 9 bases between them. The CDR3 contains 15 residues. Per the germline V gene, CDR1 is MGHDK and CDR2 is SYGVNS. The CDR3, as DNA: TGTGCCAGCAGTGAGGACGGACACTCTGGAAACACCATATATTTT. Its translation is CASSEDGHSGNTIYF.

This chain joins TRBV12-5 and TRBJ1-1; no clear D. The CDR3 spans 10 residues. V was trimmed by 3 bases and J by 7 bases, leaving 3 bases between them. Germline V CDR1 and CDR2: LGHNT, FRNRAP. The CDR3 loop is CASGFLEAFF. In DNA, the CDR3 is TGTGCTAGTGGTTTCCTTGAAGCTTTCTTT.

This chain links TRBV18 with TRBJ2-6, with D perhaps matching TRBD1 (6 bases). The V and J ends lost 3 bases and 2 bases respectively, with 8 bases between them. The CDR3 totals 15 residues. Germline assignment: CDR1 KGHSH and CDR2 LQKENI. The CDR3 nucleotides are TGTGCCAGCTCACCCAGGACAGCTGGGGCCAACGTCCTGACTTTC. It encodes CASSPRTAGANVLTF. The full variable domain, its missing parts supplied by reference TRBV18 and TRBJ2-6, is NAGVMQNPRHLVRRRGQEARLRCSPMKGHSHVYWYRQLPEEGLKFMVYLQKENIIDESGMPKERFSAEFPKEGPSILRIQQVVRGDSAAYFCASSPRTAGANVLTFGAGSRLTVL.

J is TRBJ1-2 and V is TRBV11-2, with no clear D. This CDR3 comprises 14 residues. Trimming removed 9 bases at V and 4 bases at J, with 18 bases between. The germline V gene encodes CDR1 SGHAT and CDR2 FQNNGV. The chain's CDR3 is CASQTGVNRYGYTF. The CDR3, as DNA: TGTGCCAGTCAAACCGGGGTTAACCGCTATGGCTACACCTTC.

The rearrangement uses TRBV7-2 and TRBJ1-1; D is possibly TRBD1 (6 bases). The CDR3 is 13 amino acids. Per the germline V gene, CDR1 is SGHTA and CDR2 is FQGNSA. The germline V and J ends were trimmed by 5 bases and 11 bases, with 18 bases remaining between them. The CDR3 coding sequence is TGTGCCAGCAGCCTACCGGGACAAAAGGCGGCTTTCTTT. Translation gives CASSLPGQKAAFF. The variable domain in full, with the rest retrieved from reference TRBV7-2 and TRBJ1-1, is GAGVSQSPSNKVTEKGKDVELRCDPISGHTALYWYRQSLGQGLEFLIYFQGNSAPDKSGLPSDRFSAERTGGSVSTLTIQRTQQEDSAVYLCASSLPGQKAAFFGQGTRLTVV.

The CDR3 region is CASTQDRDRGEAFF. CDR3 sequence (DNA): TGTGCCAGCACTCAAGACAGGGACCGCGGTGAAGCTTTCTTT. The rearrangement uses TRBV6-4 and TRBJ1-1, with 7 bases lining up with TRBD1. Germline lookup yields CDR1 MRHNA and CDR2 SNTAGT. The V segment lost 7 bases and the J segment 7 bases; nucleotides outside the gene matches: 12. This CDR3 has 14 amino acids.

The chain links TRBV7-9 to TRBJ2-7; 7 bases match TRBD1. CDR1 and CDR2 from the germline V gene are SEHNR and FQNEAQ (reference sequence). V was clipped by 5 bases and J by 7 bases; unmatched bases: 8. This CDR3 comprises 13 residues. The CDR3 spells CASSGRGSREQYV. The CDR3 bases are TGTGCCAGCAGCGGCAGGGGGTCGAGGGAGCAGTACGTC.

This clone was counted a single time. The chain couples TRBV25-1 to TRBJ2-6; D gene unclear. The germline V gene has CDR1 MGHDK and CDR2 SYGVNS. Trimming pared 5 bases from V and 2 bases from J, leaving 7 bases between. This CDR3 has 14 amino acids. This CDR3 reads CASSREAGANVLTF. CDR3 nucleotides: TGTGCCAGCAGTCGAGAAGCTGGGGCCAACGTCCTGACTTTC.

This clone was detected once. The chain links TRBV7-4 to TRBJ1-4; D is perhaps TRBD1 (6 bases). Germline V gene lookup returns CDR1 SGHVT and CDR2 SQSDAQ. V was trimmed by 4 bases and J by 8 bases, leaving 20 bases between them. CDR3 size: 16 residues. The CDR3 is CASSSRTVQLGEKLFF. CDR3 DNA sequence: TGTGCCAGCAGCTCCCGGACAGTTCAACTTGGGGAAAAACTGTTTTTT. The full variable domain, completed using reference TRBV7-4 and TRBJ1-4, is GAGVSQSPRYKVAKRGRDVALRCDSISGHVTLYWYRQTLGQGSEVLTYSQSDAQRDKSGRPSGRFSAERPERSVSTLKIQRTEQGDSAVYLCASSSRTVQLGEKLFFGSGTQLSVL.